This T cell receptor beta chain was obtained from a study of cytomegalovirus exposure and HLA in healthy donors. Study conclusions and caveats: Clonal expansion was found to be greater in HLA-associated TCR beta chains than in equally common others in a later analysis. Certain indistinguishable V segments, among them TRBV6-2 and TRBV6-3, were excluded. V- and J-gene trimming of TCR beta was linked (in a later analysis) to a missense DCLRE1C variant. In a later analysis, TCR association rates varied by HLA locus: DRB1 most, HLA-C fewest.

The CDR3 loop spans 15 amino acids. Trimming cost V 1 base and J 5 bases; bases outside gene matches: 4. Germline assignment: CDR1 SGHNT and CDR2 YYREEE (reference sequence). In regard to this clone: Antigen specificity is unknown.

A multiplex PCR was run with 60 Vbeta primers and 13 Jbeta primers. The assay was immunoSEQ multiplex PCR, and TCRdb's table has in-frame clones only and misses some. The top ten clones hold 7% of a sample with about 160,000 clones, around 72% of them seen once. The rearrangement uses TRBV5-4 and TRBJ2-2, with 8 bases lining up with TRBD1. The sample was PBMCs. This sequence originates from a woman in her thirties or forties in good health and CMV-seropositive. CDR3 DNA sequence: TGTGCCAGCAGCTTGCAGGGGGCGCAGACCGGGGAGCTGTTTTTT. Translation gives CASSLQGAQTGELFF.